Shown below are 9 T cell receptor beta chains from a single sample sequenced in a study of blood T cell repertoires in COVID-19. Libraries were prepared by immunoSEQ multiplex PCR; TCRdb keeps only in-frame clonotypes and omits some of them. The sample holds roughly 110,000 clones; 85% are singletons and the top ten take approximately 5%. Sequenced sample: peripheral blood. The receptors shown here come from a woman in her sixties or seventies with COVID-19, enrolled during active disease.

This chain uses TRBV7-2 with TRBJ1-3; D not resolved. V lost 1 base and J lost 2, with 6 bases in between. CDR3 length: 14 residues. In germline, CDR1 is SGHTA, CDR2 FQGNSA. In DNA form, the CDR3 reads TGTGCCAGCAGCTTAGGGGCGACTGGAAACACCATATATTTT. This sequence encodes CASSLGATGNTIYF.

The V and J genes are TRBV2 and TRBJ2-4, with a weak D call TRBD2 (5 bases). V was trimmed by 4 bases and J by 0 bases, leaving 22 bases between them. This CDR3 region has 19 residues. The germline CDR1 and CDR2 sequences are SNHLY and FYNNEI. Here the CDR3 reads CASSVDYPIATVAKNIQYF. The CDR3 coding sequence is TGTGCCAGCAGTGTTGACTACCCAATCGCCACGGTAGCCAAAAACATTCAGTACTTC.

The rearrangement links TRBV7-9 to TRBJ1-5; D is perhaps TRBD1 (6 bases). Germline CDR1 SEHNR, CDR2 FQNEAQ (reference sequence). This CDR3 region has 13 residues. V dropped 8 bases and J dropped 7 bases, with 15 bases sitting between them. The CDR3, as DNA: TGTGCCAGCCGTAGGGGGATTAGGCAGCCCCAGCATTTT. Translating gives CASRRGIRQPQHF.

This clone was seen a handful of times. V is TRBV28 and J is TRBJ1-2; 10 nucleotides align to TRBD1. Per the germline V gene, CDR1 is MDHEN and CDR2 is SYDVKM. V shed 2 bases, J shed 5 bases, and the junction held 8 bases outside the gene matches. This CDR3 contains 16 residues. The CDR3: CASSLGDRGIIYGYTF. In nucleotides, the CDR3 is TGTGCCAGCAGTTTAGGGGACAGGGGAATTATTTATGGCTACACCTTC.

This clone has just a few counts. The CDR3 nucleotides are TGTGCCAGCAGTCGAGAGCCGGGACAGGGGGCAGATACGCAGTATTTT. Translation gives CASSREPGQGADTQYF. The rearrangement joins TRBV6-6 to TRBJ2-3; 11 bases match TRBD1. Germline assignment: CDR1 MNHNY and CDR2 SVGAGI (reference sequence). V gave up 5 bases and J gave up 4 bases; unmatched junction bases: 8. The CDR3 has 16 residues.

The chain links TRBV4-1 to TRBJ1-2; 8 nucleotides agree with TRBD1. This CDR3 spans 17 amino acids. Germline V lookup: CDR1 MGHRA, CDR2 YSYEKL. The V segment lost 3 bases and the J segment 0 bases; nucleotides outside the gene matches: 9. For the CDR3, the DNA is TGCGCCAGCAGCCACCGGATCGGGACAGGTTCTAACTATGGCTACACCTTC. Translated: CASSHRIGTGSNYGYTF.

This clone was recorded only once. The chain couples TRBV27 to TRBJ2-7, with D unresolved. CDR3 length: 15 amino acids. V dropped 6 bases and J dropped 1 base, with 16 bases sitting between them. The germline CDR1 and CDR2 sequences are MNHEY and SMNVEV (reference sequence). The CDR3 DNA sequence: TGTGCCAGCAGCCTGACATCATCAGGTTCCTACGAGCAGTACTTC. Protein sequence: CASSLTSSGSYEQYF.

The rearrangement uses TRBV2 and TRBJ1-3; TRBD1 agrees at 7 bases. CDR1 and CDR2 (germline): SNHLY, FYNNEI. The trim removed 6 bases at V and 3 bases at J, leaving 2 bases unmatched. The CDR3 sequence is 13 residues long. In DNA, the CDR3 is TGTGCCAGCAGCCGGACAGGTGGAAACACCATATATTTT. Translated: CASSRTGGNTIYF. The full variable domain, completed using reference TRBV2 and TRBJ1-3, is EPEVTQTPSHQVTQMGQEVILRCVPISNHLYFYWYRQILGQKVEFLVSFYNNEISEKSEIFDDQFSVERPDGSNFTLKIRSTKLEDSAMYFCASSRTGGNTIYFGEGSWLTVV.

This clone was seen a handful of times. The chain couples TRBV20-1 to TRBJ1-5; 7 bases agree with TRBD1. The CDR3 runs to 15 residues. CDR1 is DFQATT and CDR2 is SNEGSKA in the germline V gene (reference sequence). V lost 3 bases and J lost 4; bases outside the gene matches: 9. The CDR3 spells CSASWGQGVNQPQHF. The CDR3 DNA reads TGCAGTGCTAGTTGGGGTCAGGGGGTAAATCAGCCCCAGCATTTT.